This T cell receptor beta chain stems from a study of response to subunit inactivated influenza vaccine. General study points: The authors suggested that every seasonal influenza vaccination recruits few new T cells.

TCRdb itself ran the RT-PCR reads through MiXCR, one entry per CDR3 protein. Among roughly 170,000 distinct CDR3 sequences, about 10% were seen once, and the ten largest hold approximately 11%. In its sample, this clonotype was seen a few times. Its antigen is unidentified. This sequence was found in a man aged 50-59 years who received an inactivated influenza vaccine. The starting material was non-naive T cells sorted from PBMCs, obtained on the day of vaccination.

The CDR3, as DNA: TGTGCCAGCAGTTACTCGATGCCTAGCGGGGGGAAGAATACCCAGTACTTC. The encoded protein is CASSYSMPSGGKNTQYF. V is TRBV6-5 and J is TRBJ2-5; 11 bases line up with TRBD2. Germline V gene lookup returns CDR1 MNHEY and CDR2 SVGAGI. V shed 0 bases and J 8 bases; nucleotides not matched to a gene: 11. There are 17 residues in the CDR3.